A single sample gave rise to the 9 T cell receptor beta chains below, sequenced in a study of PD-1 and CTLA-4 blockade in melanoma. Clones were sequenced by immunoSEQ multiplex PCR, and TCRdb holds only the in-frame ones, with some missing. Altogether almost 30,000 clones are present, around 90% being singletons, with the ten largest covering approximately 8.5%. Sequenced here: CD8+ T cells from peripheral blood, sampled before anti-PD-1 treatment. The receptor set was obtained from a human donor with melanoma.

This chain joins TRBV7-8 and TRBJ2-3; a weak D match, TRBD1 (5 bases). V gave up 2 bases and J gave up 6 bases, with 12 bases separating them. This CDR3 has 14 amino acids. Germline V gene data show CDR1 as SGHVS and CDR2 as FQNEAQ. Here the CDR3 reads CASSLFREFDTQYF. The DNA of the CDR3 is TGTGCCAGCAGCTTATTCAGGGAATTCGATACGCAGTATTTT.

This chain joins TRBV5-4 and TRBJ2-1, with D perhaps matching TRBD2 (5 bases). V was clipped by 2 bases and J by 5 bases, with 8 bases between them. Germline CDR1 reads SGHNT; CDR2 reads YYREEE (reference sequence). This CDR3 comprises 13 residues. CDR3 coding DNA: TGTGCCAGCAGCTTACTAGAAGACAATGAGCAGTTCTTC. It encodes CASSLLEDNEQFF.

The chain joins TRBV4-1 to TRBJ2-2, with 9 bases that match TRBD2. The germline gives CDR1 MGHRA, CDR2 YSYEKL. V trimming: 0 bases; J trimming: 7 bases; junction bases outside the gene matches: 15. The CDR3 covers 19 residues. The CDR3 reads CASSQESSGILSRHGELFF. CDR3 nucleotides: TGCGCCAGCAGCCAAGAATCTAGCGGGATCCTCTCACGTCACGGGGAGCTGTTTTTT.

The chain joins TRBV18 to TRBJ2-5; the D gene is possibly TRBD1 (6 bases). CDR3 length: 15 amino acids. From germline, CDR1 is KGHSH and CDR2 LQKENI. The ends were cut back, 6 bases at V and 3 bases at J, with 17 bases in the middle. In DNA, the CDR3 is TGTGCCAGCTCCCTCACAGGGATCGCGGAAGAGACCCAGTACTTC. It codes for CASSLTGIAEETQYF.

CDR3 DNA: TGTGCCAGCAGCCCCATCAGGGGTGATACGCAGTATTTT. It specifies CASSPIRGDTQYF. V and J are TRBV28 and TRBJ2-3, with a tentative D call TRBD1 (6 bases). The V gene's germline CDR1 is MDHEN and CDR2 SYDVKM. V lost 6 bases and J lost 6, with 13 bases in between. CDR3 length: 13 amino acids.

The V and J genes are TRBV19 and TRBJ2-2; tentative D call: TRBD2 (6 bases). V was cut by 8 bases and J by 3 bases, with 10 bases left in between. The CDR3 has 13 amino acids. Germline CDR1 reads LNHDA; CDR2 reads SQIVND (reference sequence). The CDR3 protein is CASDGEDTGELFF. The CDR3 region has the DNA TGTGCCAGTGATGGGGAGGACACCGGGGAGCTGTTTTTT.

V and J are TRBV5-6 and TRBJ2-3, with D maybe TRBD1 (5 bases). From germline, CDR1 is SGHDT and CDR2 YYEEEE. The CDR3 is 15 residues long. Trimming stripped 4 bases from V and 6 bases from J, with 18 bases between. The chain's CDR3 is CASSTTDIWYDTQYF. The CDR3 nucleotides are TGTGCCAGCAGCACAACGGACATATGGTATGATACGCAGTATTTT.

The chain recombines TRBV6-5 with TRBJ1-2; D call uncertain. The germline V and J ends were trimmed by 11 bases and 4 bases, with 14 bases remaining between them. Germline lookup yields CDR1 MNHEY and CDR2 SVGAGI. The length of the CDR3 is 12 residues. CDR3 protein: CAVRAVAYGYTF. As DNA, the CDR3 is TGTGCCGTCCGGGCAGTGGCCTATGGCTACACCTTC.

The rearrangement links TRBV13 to TRBJ2-3; TRBD2 aligns across 11 bases. V gave up 7 bases and J gave up 6 bases; unmatched junction bases: 9. The germline CDR1 and CDR2 sequences are PRHDT and FYEKMQ (reference sequence). The CDR3 runs to 15 residues. The CDR3 sequence is CASNAGLAETDTQYF. The CDR3, as DNA: TGTGCCAGCAACGCGGGACTAGCGGAGACCGATACGCAGTATTTT.